The 7 T cell receptor beta chains in this list originate from one sample, sequenced in a study of cytomegalovirus exposure and HLA in healthy donors. The repertoire was sequenced with immunoSEQ multiplex PCR; TCRdb's copy has only in-frame clones and lacks some. The data hold about 190,000 clones, with 86% observed a single time. The sample comprised PBMCs. These receptors were collected from a young woman in good health and CMV-seronegative.

This clone was recorded once. V and J are TRBV9 and TRBJ2-1; 7 nucleotides agree with TRBD1. With 4 bases clipped from V and 7 bases from J, the junction kept 11 bases outside the gene matches. This CDR3 region has 15 residues. Germline CDR1 reads SGDLS; CDR2 reads YYNGEE. The chain's CDR3 is CASSPRGQGENEQFF. The CDR3 nucleotides are TGTGCCAGCAGCCCACGCGGCCAGGGGGAAAATGAGCAGTTCTTC.

The chain combines TRBV6-6 with TRBJ1-5, with a tentative D call TRBD1 (5 bases). V was shortened by 8 bases and J by 4 bases, with 12 bases between the two germline ends. In germline, CDR1 is MNHNY, CDR2 SVGAGI (reference sequence). This CDR3 comprises 13 residues. CDR3: CASGRGGNQPQHF. In DNA form, the CDR3 reads TGTGCCAGCGGAAGGGGTGGGAATCAGCCCCAGCATTTT.

This chain joins TRBV19 and TRBJ2-3; 8 nucleotides align to TRBD2. From germline, CDR1 is LNHDA and CDR2 SQIVND (reference sequence). The J segment lost 6 bases and the V segment lost 8 bases, leaving 16 bases of the junction unmatched. The length of the CDR3 is 16 residues. As DNA, the CDR3 is TGTGCCAGTTCGTTAGGGGCGGGAGGTTTTGCGGATACGCAGTATTTT. Its protein product is CASSLGAGGFADTQYF.

V gene TRBV2 combines with J gene TRBJ1-5; 8 bases map to TRBD1. Germline-derived CDR1 and CDR2 are SNHLY and FYNNEI. With 1 base clipped from V and 1 base from J, the junction kept 0 bases outside the gene matches. The CDR3 consists of 15 residues. The CDR3 DNA reads as TGTGCCAGCAGTGAAGACAGGGGGAGCAATCAGCCCCAGCATTTT. Translated: CASSEDRGSNQPQHF.

The J gene is TRBJ2-1, the V gene TRBV29-1, with TRBD2 matching 13 bases. The length of the CDR3 is 13 residues. Germline assignment: CDR1 SQVTM and CDR2 ANQGSEA. The trim removed 7 bases at V and 6 bases at J, leaving 3 bases unmatched. The CDR3 spells CSGGLAGVNEQFF. The CDR3 DNA is TGCAGCGGCGGACTAGCGGGAGTCAATGAGCAGTTCTTC.

The genes are TRBV30 and TRBJ1-2; no firm D call. The germline V and J ends were trimmed by 0 bases and 6 bases, with 11 bases remaining between them. CDR1 is GTSNPN, CDR2 SVGIG, per germline (reference sequence). This CDR3 is 13 amino acids long. CDR3 region: CAWSVGPRDGYTF. Written as DNA, the CDR3 is TGTGCCTGGAGTGTGGGCCCGAGGGATGGCTACACCTTC.

The chain employs TRBV19 and TRBJ1-1; a possible D gene is TRBD1 (5 bases). Trimming took 5 bases from V and 2 from J, leaving 12 bases between them. The CDR3 is made up of 14 amino acids. Germline V gives CDR1 LNHDA, CDR2 SQIVND (reference sequence). The CDR3 sequence: CASSSSTENTEAFF. Written as DNA, the CDR3 is TGTGCCAGTAGTTCCTCGACAGAAAACACTGAAGCTTTCTTT.